The 14 T cell receptor beta chains below were found in one sample sequenced in a study of T cell repertoires in cytomegalovirus infection. TCRdb recomputed calls from the reads with MiXCR, one row per CDR3 protein. Of approximately 700,000 distinct CDR3 sequences listed, approximately 34% were seen once; the top ten hold roughly 2.9%. The sequenced material came from PBMCs. The source of these receptors is a human donor in good health (CMV status not recorded). Some clones in this sample may be carry-over from other donors' samples.

V is TRBV12-3 or TRBV12-4 and J is TRBJ1-1, with no clear D. The length of the CDR3 is 12 residues. The V and J ends lost 3 bases and 7 bases respectively, with 9 bases between them. In DNA, the CDR3 is TGTGCCAGCAGTTTCGGCAACCTTGAAGCTTTCTTT. Translating it yields CASSFGNLEAFF.

In this sample, this clonotype turned up a few times. The V call is TRBV6-2 or TRBV6-3, the J call TRBJ2-7; 15 nucleotides line up with TRBD2. Germline assignment: CDR1 MNHEY and CDR2 SVGEGT. The CDR3 covers 17 residues. The trim removed 5 bases at V and 3 bases at J, leaving 8 bases unmatched. CDR3 sequence reads: CASSTLAGLAGGYEQYF. CDR3 nucleotide sequence: TGTGCCAGCAGTACGCTTGCGGGACTAGCGGGAGGCTACGAGCAGTACTTC.

The chain uses TRBV3-1 and TRBJ1-6; the match to TRBD1 covers 8 bases. Germline loops: CDR1 LGHDT, CDR2 YNNKEL (reference sequence). The V segment lost 2 bases and the J segment 10 bases; nucleotides outside the gene matches: 7. The CDR3 loop spans 15 amino acids. Here the CDR3 DNA reads TGTGCCAGCAGCCAAACAGGGGGGCATCGGTCACCCCTCCACTTT. This codes for CASSQTGGHRSPLHF.

This clonotype occurred many times. V and J are TRBV7-2 and TRBJ2-7; the D gene is possibly TRBD1 (6 bases). V dropped 5 bases and J dropped 0 bases, with 17 bases sitting between them. The CDR3 runs to 16 residues. In germline, CDR1 is SGHTA, CDR2 FQGNSA. CDR3 nucleotides: TGTGCCAGCAGCCCCCTTACAGGGTCCCACTCCTACGAGCAGTACTTC. This codes for CASSPLTGSHSYEQYF.

The chain has TRBV19 and TRBJ2-1; TRBD2 matches 14 bases. V dropped 3 bases and J dropped 4; count of bases not matched to a gene: 11. Germline-derived CDR1 and CDR2 are LNHDA and SQIVND (reference sequence). The CDR3 spans 19 residues. The CDR3 loop is CASSIGGLAGGRGYNEQFF. The CDR3 coding sequence is TGTGCCAGTAGTATCGGTGGACTAGCGGGGGGCCGGGGTTACAATGAGCAGTTCTTC.

This clonotype was detected ten times or more. The chain carries TRBV7-2 and TRBJ1-2; 11 bases are a match to TRBD1. Per the germline V gene, CDR1 is SGHTA and CDR2 is FQGNSA. There are 14 residues in the CDR3. Germline trimming cut 5 bases from V and 8 bases from J; bases unmatched to any gene: 7. The DNA of the CDR3 is TGTGCCAGCAGCGTCTGGACAGGGGGCGACGGCTACACCTTC. Translated, it gives CASSVWTGGDGYTF.

Turning to this clonotype: Lacking the conserved final phenylalanine or tryptophan, this CDR3 likely reflects a read error. The chain is built from TRBV7-6 and TRBJ2-7; 14 bases match TRBD2. There are 16 residues in the CDR3. V gave up 5 bases and J gave up 2 bases; unmatched junction bases: 5. Germline V gene data show CDR1 as SGHVS and CDR2 as FNYEAQ. The DNA of the CDR3 is TGTGCCAGCAGCCCAGGACTAGCGGGAGGCGCCTACGAGCAGTACTTA. Protein: CASSPGLAGGAYEQYL.

In its sample, this clonotype was seen many times. The chain carries TRBV7-2 and TRBJ2-3; TRBD2 matches at 13 bases. V was clipped by 4 bases and J by 1 base; unmatched bases: 11. This CDR3 is built from 19 residues. The V gene's germline CDR1 is SGHTA and CDR2 FQGNSA. The CDR3 reads CASSSPGLAGSRGTDTQYF. The DNA of the CDR3 is TGTGCCAGCAGCTCACCGGGACTAGCGGGGTCTAGGGGCACAGATACGCAGTATTTT.

J is TRBJ2-1 and V is TRBV12-3 or TRBV12-4, with D possibly matching TRBD2 (5 bases). The CDR3 contains 15 residues. Deletions cut 5 bases from V and 2 bases from J, with 13 bases between. The CDR3 protein is CASSPQVGTYNEQFF. The CDR3 region has the DNA TGTGCCAGCAGTCCCCAGGTCGGGACCTACAATGAGCAGTTCTTC.

The chain employs TRBV4-2 and TRBJ1-2; the D is unclear. CDR1 and CDR2 (germline): LGHNA, YNFKEQ. Trimming removed 2 bases at V and 13 bases at J, with 20 bases between. The CDR3 extends over 14 amino acids. CDR3 nucleotides: TGTGCCAGCAGCCAATTCCTACAAACTATGGCTGGCACCTTC. Its protein is CASSQFLQTMAGTF.

This chain joins TRBV28 and TRBJ2-7; D unresolved. The germline V and J ends were trimmed by 4 bases and 7 bases, with 20 bases remaining between them. This CDR3 spans 15 amino acids. Germline CDR1 reads MDHEN; CDR2 reads SYDVKM. DNA for the CDR3: TGTGCCAGCAGTTCGCGCACCGAGCCTCTACGGGAGCAGTACTTC. Its translation: CASSSRTEPLREQYF.

This clonotype was recorded many times. This sequence joins TRBV7-8 and TRBJ2-5; D is tentatively TRBD1 or TRBD2 (6 bases each). The V gene lost 3 bases and the J gene lost 5 bases, with 10 bases spanning the gap. Germline CDR1 SGHVS, CDR2 FQNEAQ. The CDR3 is 13 residues long. CDR3 region: CASSFGGLETQYF. As DNA, the CDR3 is TGTGCCAGCAGCTTTGGGGGGCTGGAGACCCAGTACTTC. Filled out from reference TRBV7-8 and TRBJ2-5, the complete variable domain reads GAGVSQSPRYKVAKRGQDVALRCDPISGHVSLFWYQQALGQGPEFLTYFQNEAQLDKSGLPSDRFFAERPEGSVSTLKIQRTQQEDSAVYLCASSFGGLETQYFGPGTRLLVL.

V usage is TRBV5-3 and J usage is TRBJ2-7; 11 nucleotides match TRBD2. TRBV5-3 belongs to the ORF category, with a function that is uncertain. The V segment lost 8 bases and the J segment 4 bases; nucleotides outside the gene matches: 8. The CDR3 is 14 amino acids. The CDR3 coding sequence is TGTGCCAGCACTACTAGCGGGAGCCAATACGAGCAGTACTTC. This encodes CASTTSGSQYEQYF.

CDR3 bases: TGTGCCAGCAGCCGTGACCTCTACTATGGCTACACCTTC. The encoded protein is CASSRDLYYGYTF. The chain has TRBV13 and TRBJ1-2, with D unclear. The ends were cut back, 5 bases at V and 3 bases at J, with 10 bases in the middle. Germline lookup yields CDR1 PRHDT and CDR2 FYEKMQ (reference sequence). This CDR3 has 13 amino acids.